This T cell receptor beta chain was recorded in a study of blood T cells in healthy people across ages. Study-wide results and limits: Estimates based on one million T cells were treated as lower bounds. The study found more naive CD4+ cells and higher diversity in long-lived than aged donors.

The authors ran a second PCR of about 7 to 11 cycles using a sample-barcoded 5' primer and a J-beta primer mix. Unique molecular identifiers of 12 random nucleotides labeled each cDNA. Each CDR3 protein is one row after TCRdb ran MiXCR on the 5' RACE reads. Of roughly 800,000 distinct CDR3 sequences in the sample, 55% to 75% were seen once. Concerning this clonotype itself: No antigen is known for it.

Each of the donors had 9 to 10 milliliters of peripheral blood drawn into EDTA-treated Vacutainer tubes. Per germline, CDR1 SGHVS and CDR2 FQNEAQ. The CDR3 consists of 15 residues. With V trimmed by 1 base and J by 9 bases, 7 bases remained unmatched. This chain joins TRBV7-8 and TRBJ2-1; 9 positions match TRBD2. Sequenced input: blood. The sequence was collected from a man aged 30 to 39 in good health. The CDR3 nucleotides read TGTGCCAGCAGCTTAGATTTCGGACTAGCGAGTGAGCAGTTCTTC. Protein: CASSLDFGLASEQFF.